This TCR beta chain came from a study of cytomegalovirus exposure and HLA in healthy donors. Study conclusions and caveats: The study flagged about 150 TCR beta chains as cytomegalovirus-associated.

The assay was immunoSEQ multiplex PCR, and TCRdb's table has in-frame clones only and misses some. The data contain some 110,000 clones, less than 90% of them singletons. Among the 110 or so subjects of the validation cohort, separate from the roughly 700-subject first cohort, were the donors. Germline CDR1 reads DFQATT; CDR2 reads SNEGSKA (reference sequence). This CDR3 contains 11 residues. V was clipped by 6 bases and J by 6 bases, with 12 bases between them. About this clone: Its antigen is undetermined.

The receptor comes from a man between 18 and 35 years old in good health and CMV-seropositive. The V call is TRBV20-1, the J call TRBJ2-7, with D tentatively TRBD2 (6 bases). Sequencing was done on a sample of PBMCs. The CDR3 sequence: CSAYGGAEQYF. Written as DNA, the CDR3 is TGCAGTGCCTACGGGGGTGCCGAGCAGTACTTC.